This entry lists 10 T cell receptor beta chains sequenced from one sample in a study of T cells and Merkel cell carcinoma outcomes. Assay: immunoSEQ multiplex PCR; the TCRdb copy retains only in-frame clones and omits some. The table has fewer than 25,000 clones, around 80% seen once. Sequencing was carried out using tumor tissue from Merkel cell carcinoma. The receptor source for this set is a human donor with Merkel cell carcinoma.

This sequence joins TRBV11-2 and TRBJ1-1; 9 nucleotides match TRBD1. The trim removed 5 bases at V and 5 bases at J, leaving 6 bases unmatched. The CDR3 has 14 amino acids. Germline loops: CDR1 SGHAT, CDR2 FQNNGV. The CDR3 DNA follows: TGTGCCAGCAGCCCCGGGACAGGGATTACTGAAGCTTTCTTT. Residues: CASSPGTGITEAFF.

The chain uses TRBV29-1 and TRBJ1-3; no clear D. The V end lost 3 bases, the J end lost 4 bases, and 7 bases lay between the germline ends. Germline CDR1 reads SQVTM; CDR2 reads ANQGSEA. The CDR3 runs 12 residues. DNA of the CDR3: TGCAGCGTTGATTCACCCGGAAACACCATATATTTT. Amino acids: CSVDSPGNTIYF.

A word on this clone: A junction end diverges from the germline sequence, so it may reflect a read error. The chain employs TRBV14 and TRBJ2-1; D possibly corresponds to TRBD2 (6 bases). CDR1 and CDR2 (germline): SGHDN, FVKESK. The CDR3 runs 16 residues. This chain's CDR3 is CASSPWFQGGYNEQFF. Here the CDR3 DNA reads TGTGCCAGCAGCCCTTGGTTCCAGGGAGGCTACAATGAACAGTTCTTC. The variable domain in full, completed from reference TRBV14 and TRBJ2-1, reads EAGVTQFPSHSVIEKGQTVTLRCDPISGHDNLYWYRRVMGKEIKFLLHFVKESKQDESGMPNNRFLAERTGGTYSTLKVQPAELEDSGVYFCASSPWFQGGYNEQFFGPGTRLTVL.

This rearrangement joins TRBV5-6 to TRBJ1-2; weak D call: TRBD1 (5 bases). V was pared by 5 bases and J by 4 bases, with 12 bases between. Germline V gene sequence: CDR1 SGHDT, CDR2 YYEEEE. This CDR3 contains 13 residues. The CDR3 DNA reads TGTGCCAGCAGATTAACAGGTGTCTATGGCTACACCTTC. Translating gives CASRLTGVYGYTF. Combining the CDR3 with reference TRBV5-6 and TRBJ1-2 gives the whole variable domain DAGVTQSPTHLIKTRGQQVTLRCSPKSGHDTVSWYQQALGQGPQFIFQYYEEEERQRGNFPDRFSGHQFPNYSSELNVNALLLGDSALYLCASRLTGVYGYTFGSGTRLTVV.

This chain links TRBV6-5 with TRBJ1-2; 7 bases are a match to TRBD1. The junction had 7 bases not matched to a gene; V was cut back by 9 bases and J by 6 bases. Germline values: CDR1 MNHEY, CDR2 SVGAGI. This CDR3 spans 12 amino acids. CDR3 nucleotides: TGTGCCAGTCAACAGGGGATTAATGGCTACACCTTC. Protein sequence: CASQQGINGYTF.

Points on this clone: Its ends do not fully match the called genes, so a read error is possible. V gene TRBV4-2 combines with J gene TRBJ2-3; 9 nucleotides align to TRBD1. CDR3 length: 16 residues. CDR1 is LGHNA and CDR2 is YNFKEQ in the germline V gene. Here the CDR3 reads CASSHKQGADRLARNF. CDR3 in DNA: TGTGCCAGCAGCCATAAACAGGGGGCGGATCGGTTAGCGCGGAATTTT.

This chain connects TRBV7-9 to TRBJ2-4; TRBD1 might be the D (6 bases). Germline CDR1 SEHNR, CDR2 FQNEAQ (reference sequence). Trimming pared 5 bases from V and 3 bases from J, leaving 8 bases between. The CDR3 consists of 13 residues. CDR3 DNA: TGTGCCAGCAGCGGACAGATCAAAAACATTCAGTACTTC. This translates into CASSGQIKNIQYF.

The chain employs TRBV10-3 and TRBJ2-1; TRBD1 agrees at 8 bases. The CDR3 covers 13 residues. The V segment lost 4 bases and the J segment 9 bases; nucleotides outside the gene matches: 5. Germline assignment: CDR1 ENHRY and CDR2 SYGVKD. Here the CDR3 reads CAISVAGGTEQFF. Here the CDR3 DNA reads TGTGCCATCAGTGTGGCAGGGGGCACTGAGCAGTTCTTC.

This chain links TRBV5-1 with TRBJ1-2; D perhaps matches TRBD1 (5 bases). The CDR3 covers 16 residues. V shed 4 bases and J shed 5 bases, with 21 bases lying between them. Germline assignment: CDR1 SGHRS and CDR2 YFSETQ. The DNA for the CDR3 is TGCGCCAGCAGCCTATTCCGGGACTCACGTTATTATGGCTACACCTTC. Translated: CASSLFRDSRYYGYTF.

For this clone: This same CDR3 is encoded by further DNA sequences in the sample. The rearrangement joins TRBV5-1 to TRBJ2-1; D may be TRBD1 (5 bases). Germline-derived CDR1 and CDR2 are SGHRS and YFSETQ. There are 15 residues in the CDR3. Trimming left V 2 bases short and J 3 bases short, with 12 bases between. The CDR3 is CASSFDPGNYNEQFF. CDR3 in DNA: TGCGCCAGCAGCTTCGATCCAGGGAACTACAATGAGCAGTTCTTC.